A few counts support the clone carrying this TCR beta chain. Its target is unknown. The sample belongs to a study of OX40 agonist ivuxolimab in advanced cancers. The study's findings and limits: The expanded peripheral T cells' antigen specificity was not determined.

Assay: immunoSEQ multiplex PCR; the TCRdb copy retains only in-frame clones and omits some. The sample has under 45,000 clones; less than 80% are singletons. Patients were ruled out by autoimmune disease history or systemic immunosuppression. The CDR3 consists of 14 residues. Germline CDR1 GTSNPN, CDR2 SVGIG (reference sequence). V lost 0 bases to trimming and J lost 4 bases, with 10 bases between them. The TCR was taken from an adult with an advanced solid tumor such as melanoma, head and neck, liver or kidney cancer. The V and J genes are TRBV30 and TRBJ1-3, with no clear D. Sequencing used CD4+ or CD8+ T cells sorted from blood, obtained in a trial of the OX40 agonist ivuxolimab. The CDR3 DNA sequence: TGTGCCTGGAGTGTTACGGGTCTGGGAAACACCATATATTTT. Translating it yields CAWSVTGLGNTIYF.